The 23 T cell receptor beta chains below all came from one sample that was sequenced in a study of T-cell memory formation after mild COVID-19. One entry per CDR3 protein, called by TCRdb with MiXCR from the 5' RACE reads. The sample consists of around 180,000 distinct CDR3 sequences, approximately 16% of them appearing once. Sequences were obtained from PBMCs or a T cell subset sorted from them (not recorded which). Source of these receptors: an adult woman who had mild COVID-19 (a few samples of this study predate the infection). Cell type and time point are not known.

This clonotype came up a few times. The chain couples TRBV6-2 or TRBV6-3 to TRBJ2-7, with 13 positions matching TRBD2. The germline V gene encodes CDR1 MNHEY and CDR2 SVGEGT. The junction had 11 bases not matched to a gene; V was cut back by 2 bases and J by 4 bases. The CDR3 is made up of 18 amino acids. In DNA, the CDR3 is TGTGCCAGCAGTTACCGCCGGACTAGCGGGAGCGACAGGTACGAGCAGTACTTC. Residues: CASSYRRTSGSDRYEQYF.

This clonotype occurred once. This chain connects TRBV7-3 to TRBJ2-2, with D possibly matching TRBD2 (6 bases). V gave up 5 bases and J gave up 6 bases, with 16 bases separating them. This CDR3 spans 15 amino acids. Germline CDR1 reads SGHTA; CDR2 reads FQGTGA. The CDR3 protein is CASSAGPGVAGELFF. CDR3 bases: TGTGCCAGCAGCGCCGGGCCGGGAGTGGCCGGGGAGCTGTTTTTT.

This clonotype was counted only a few times. CDR3 nucleotide sequence: TGTGCCAGCAGTTTCCGGACAGCAGATACGCAGTATTTT. Amino acid sequence: CASSFRTADTQYF. The chain is built from TRBV2 and TRBJ2-3, with a weak D call TRBD1 (6 bases). Trimming left V 5 bases short and J 4 bases short, with 10 bases between. Germline values: CDR1 SNHLY, CDR2 FYNNEI. The CDR3 has 13 residues.

This clonotype was counted only a few times. The gene calls are TRBV29-1 and TRBJ2-7; D gene ambiguous. With 3 bases removed from V and 3 bases from J, the gap between germline ends came to 6 bases. The CDR3 totals 11 residues. Germline V gives CDR1 SQVTM, CDR2 ANQGSEA. CDR3 in amino acids: CSVESFYEQYF. CDR3 nucleotide sequence: TGCAGCGTTGAGTCTTTCTACGAGCAGTACTTC.

This clonotype appeared a few times. The chain combines TRBV20-1 with TRBJ2-1; TRBD2 matches 7 bases. Germline trimming cut 5 bases from V and 10 bases from J; bases unmatched to any gene: 5. CDR1 and CDR2 from the germline V gene are DFQATT and SNEGSKA (reference sequence). CDR3 length equals 11 residues. As DNA, the CDR3 is TGCAGTGCTGTCCGACTAGCAGAGCAGTTCTTC. This codes for CSAVRLAEQFF.

The chain recombines TRBV5-1 with TRBJ2-3, with unresolved D. Between the trimmed V and J ends, which lost 0 bases and 4 bases, there was a span of 3 bases. Germline assignment: CDR1 SGHRS and CDR2 YFSETQ. The CDR3 length is 12 residues. The CDR3 loop reads CASSLEPDTQYF. For the CDR3, the DNA is TGCGCCAGCAGCTTGGAGCCAGATACGCAGTATTTT.

V usage is TRBV20-1 and J usage is TRBJ1-3; possibly TRBD1 for D (5 bases). The CDR3 totals 14 residues. V was cut by 3 bases and J by 7 bases, with 16 bases left in between. The V gene's germline CDR1 is DFQATT and CDR2 SNEGSKA (reference sequence). DNA of the CDR3: TGCAGTGCTAGTGAAAGGGGATGGGGGAACACCATATATTTT. Its translation: CSASERGWGNTIYF.

The CDR3 sequence is CASSLGTGFRNSPLHF. The CDR3 nucleotides read TGTGCCAGCAGCTTGGGGACAGGTTTTCGTAATTCACCCCTCCACTTT. This chain uses TRBV7-9 with TRBJ1-6; 8 positions match TRBD1. With V trimmed by 3 bases and J by 6 bases, 7 bases remained unmatched. The CDR3 contains 16 residues. CDR1 is SEHNR and CDR2 is FQNEAQ in the germline V gene (reference sequence).

The rearrangement joins TRBV5-1 to TRBJ2-5; 10 nucleotides match TRBD2. Germline CDR1 is SGHRS and CDR2 is YFSETQ. J lost 5 bases, V lost 3 bases, and 10 bases had no gene match. The CDR3 is 16 amino acids. CDR3 sequence (DNA): TGCGCCAGCAGCTCGACCTTAGCGGGGGGTCCGGAGACCCAGTACTTC. Translated: CASSSTLAGGPETQYF. Based on the CDR3 plus reference TRBV5-1 and TRBJ2-5, the full variable domain is KAGVTQTPRYLIKTRGQQVTLSCSPISGHRSVSWYQQTPGQGLQFLFEYFSETQRNKGNFPGRFSGRQFSNSRSEMNVSTLELGDSALYLCASSSTLAGGPETQYFGPGTRLLVL.

Many counts were recorded for this clonotype. This chain uses TRBV2 with TRBJ2-7, with a tentative D call TRBD2 (5 bases). V lost 5 bases to trimming and J lost 0 bases, with 14 bases between them. The CDR3 contains 15 residues. The germline CDR1 and CDR2 sequences are SNHLY and FYNNEI. DNA of the CDR3: TGTGCCAGCAGTTATCGGGGTCGAAGCTCCTACGAGCAGTACTTC. This codes for CASSYRGRSSYEQYF.

This clonotype was picked up a small number of times. The gene calls are TRBV7-3 and TRBJ2-7; 9 bases are shared with TRBD2. The CDR3 has 15 amino acids. V was clipped by 8 bases and J by 3 bases; unmatched bases: 11. The germline gives CDR1 SGHTA, CDR2 FQGTGA. CDR3 coding DNA: TGTGCCAGCGGCCTAGCGGGGTCTAGAAGCTACGAGCAGTACTTC. It yields the protein CASGLAGSRSYEQYF.

V is TRBV12-3 or TRBV12-4 and J is TRBJ1-2; the match to TRBD1 covers 8 bases. Losses at the gene ends were 4 bases for V and 7 bases for J; bases not matched to a gene: 14. CDR3 length equals 16 residues. CDR3: CASSYGGTGVDGGYTF. The CDR3 nucleotides read TGTGCCAGCAGTTACGGCGGGACAGGAGTCGACGGTGGCTACACCTTC.

The sample holds a few counts of this clonotype. This sequence joins TRBV29-1 and TRBJ2-7; 11 nucleotides line up with TRBD2. This CDR3 contains 14 residues. Germline V CDR1 and CDR2: SQVTM, ANQGSEA. V shed 6 bases and J 9 bases; nucleotides not matched to a gene: 13. The CDR3 reads CSVVGVSGRAWQYF. As DNA, the CDR3 is TGCAGCGTGGTGGGGGTTAGCGGGAGGGCCTGGCAGTACTTC.

This clonotype was found a few times. The gene calls are TRBV9 and TRBJ1-1, with TRBD1 identical over 8 bases. This CDR3 spans 16 amino acids. Looked up from germline, CDR1 is SGDLS and CDR2 is YYNGEE. Unmatched junction bases numbered 8, after V lost 3 bases and J lost 1 base. CDR3 coding DNA: TGTGCCAGCAGCGATACAGGGGGATTATGGAACACTGAAGCTTTCTTT. Translating gives CASSDTGGLWNTEAFF.

A few counts support this clonotype. The chain links TRBV4-3 to TRBJ2-1, with 7 positions matching TRBD2. V gave up 1 base and J gave up 0 bases; unmatched junction bases: 0. Germline lookup yields CDR1 LGHNA and CDR2 YSLEER. The CDR3 has 15 amino acids. CDR3 loop: CASSQGTSSYNEQFF. The CDR3 nucleotides read TGCGCCAGCAGCCAAGGGACTAGCTCCTACAATGAGCAGTTCTTC.

This sequence joins TRBV2 and TRBJ2-5; D is undetermined. Trimming removed 4 bases at V and 4 bases at J, with 10 bases between. The CDR3 loop spans 13 amino acids. The V gene's germline CDR1 is SNHLY and CDR2 FYNNEI. The DNA for the CDR3 is TGTGCCAGCAGTGTGGATGCACGAGAGACCCAGTACTTC. It translates to CASSVDARETQYF.

This clonotype was detected only a few times. This chain joins TRBV7-6 and TRBJ2-5; D gene ambiguous. Germline CDR1 and CDR2: SGHVS and FNYEAQ. The CDR3 is made up of 13 amino acids. Trimming took 0 bases from V and 1 from J, leaving 3 bases between them. Here the CDR3 DNA reads TGTGCCAGCAGCTTAGCATTCCAAGAGACCCAGTACTTC. Its protein product is CASSLAFQETQYF.

This clonotype turned up a few times. The V gene is TRBV25-1, the J gene TRBJ2-7, with 10 bases aligning to TRBD2. Per germline, CDR1 MGHDK and CDR2 SYGVNS. V dropped 3 bases and J dropped 5; count of bases not matched to a gene: 4. This CDR3 spans 14 amino acids. The CDR3 spells CASSEPSGSHEQYF. The CDR3 bases are TGTGCCAGCAGTGAGCCTAGCGGGAGCCACGAGCAGTACTTC.

CDR3 sequence (DNA): TGTGCCAGCAGCCCTAGCGGGGTCACAGATACGCAGTATTTT. The encoded protein is CASSPSGVTDTQYF. The gene calls are TRBV3-1 and TRBJ2-3, with TRBD2 identical over 9 bases. The V and J ends lost 4 bases and 2 bases, in that order; junction bases with no gene match: 1. Germline V lookup: CDR1 LGHDT, CDR2 YNNKEL (reference sequence). CDR3 size: 14 residues.

The table lists this clonotype with many counts. This chain links TRBV9 with TRBJ2-5; 11 bases are a match to TRBD2. CDR3 length: 14 residues. Germline V gives CDR1 SGDLS, CDR2 YYNGEE. V lost 3 bases, J lost 4 bases, and 2 bases stayed unmatched. CDR3 in DNA: TGTGCCAGCAGCGCCACTAGCGGGGGAGAGACCCAGTACTTC. This codes for CASSATSGGETQYF.

V usage is TRBV7-9 and J usage is TRBJ1-1, with D tentatively TRBD1 (5 bases). Per the germline V gene, CDR1 is SEHNR and CDR2 is FQNEAQ (reference sequence). V was cut by 7 bases and J by 1 base, with 10 bases left in between. The CDR3 is 13 residues long. As DNA, the CDR3 is TGTGCCAGCAATCGGGGCACGAACACTGAAGCTTTCTTT. This sequence encodes CASNRGTNTEAFF.

This chain connects TRBV30 to TRBJ2-1, with D possibly being TRBD1 or TRBD2 (5 bases each). Germline V lookup: CDR1 GTSNPN, CDR2 SVGIG (reference sequence). V lost 0 bases, J lost 7 bases, and 13 bases lay in between. The length of the CDR3 is 14 residues. The CDR3 DNA is TGTGCCTGGAGTGTAGGGACCGTTCCTAATGAGCAGTTCTTC. It translates to CAWSVGTVPNEQFF.

This sequence joins TRBV7-8 and TRBJ2-6; 11 positions agree with TRBD2. Germline lookup yields CDR1 SGHVS and CDR2 FQNEAQ. The V gene end was trimmed by 4 bases and the J gene end by 0 bases; junction bases not matched to a gene: 11. The CDR3 has 20 amino acids. CDR3 protein: CASSSLRLGTSGSGANVLTF. The CDR3 bases are TGTGCCAGCAGCTCTTTACGACTCGGGACTAGCGGCTCTGGGGCCAACGTCCTGACTTTC.